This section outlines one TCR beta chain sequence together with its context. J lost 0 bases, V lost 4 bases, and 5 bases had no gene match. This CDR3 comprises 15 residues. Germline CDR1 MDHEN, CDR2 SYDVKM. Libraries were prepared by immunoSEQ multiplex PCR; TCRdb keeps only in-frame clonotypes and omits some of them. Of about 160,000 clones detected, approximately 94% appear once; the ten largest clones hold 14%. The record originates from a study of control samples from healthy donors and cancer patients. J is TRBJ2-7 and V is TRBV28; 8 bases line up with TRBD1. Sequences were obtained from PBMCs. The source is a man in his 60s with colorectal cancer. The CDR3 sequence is CASSSGTGGSYEQYF. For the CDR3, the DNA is TGTGCCAGCAGTTCAGGGACAGGTGGCTCCTACGAGCAGTACTTC.